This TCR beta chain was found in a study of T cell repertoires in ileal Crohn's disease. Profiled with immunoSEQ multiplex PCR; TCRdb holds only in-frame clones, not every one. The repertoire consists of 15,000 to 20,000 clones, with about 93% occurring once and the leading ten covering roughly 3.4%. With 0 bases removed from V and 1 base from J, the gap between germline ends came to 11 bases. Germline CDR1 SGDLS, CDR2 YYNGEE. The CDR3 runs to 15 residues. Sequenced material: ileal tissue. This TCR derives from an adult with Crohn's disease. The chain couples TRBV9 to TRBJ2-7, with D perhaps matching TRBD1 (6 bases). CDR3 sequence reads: CASSVGRGASYEQYF. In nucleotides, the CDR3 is TGTGCCAGCAGCGTAGGCAGGGGCGCGTCCTACGAGCAGTACTTC.